The 32 T cell receptor beta chains listed next were all sequenced from one sample in a study of T cells in Graves' hyperthyroidism and ophthalmopathy. From RNA transcripts, TCR beta CDR3 regions were amplified. Researchers ran a first-round RT-PCR on the TCR CDR3 using the HTBI primer set. TCRdb re-called the multiplex PCR reads with MiXCR, one entry per CDR3 protein. The sample includes 250,000 or so distinct CDR3 sequences, about 15% seen only once; the top ten take about an eighth. Sequencing was carried out using blood. The receptors were gathered from a middle-aged woman with Graves' hyperthyroidism that later progressed to Graves' ophthalmopathy.

The chain links TRBV3-1 to TRBJ2-7, with D hard to call. V lost 0 bases and J lost 6, with 6 bases in between. CDR3 length: 12 amino acids. Germline CDR1 reads LGHDT; CDR2 reads YNNKEL (reference sequence). CDR3 residues: CASSQDLREQYF. In DNA form, the CDR3 reads TGTGCCAGCAGCCAAGATCTGCGCGAGCAGTACTTC.

The V call is TRBV7-3, the J call TRBJ1-1; the D gene is possibly TRBD1 (6 bases). Germline CDR1 reads SGHTA; CDR2 reads FQGTGA. The germline V and J ends were trimmed by 1 base and 6 bases, with 18 bases remaining between them. This CDR3 has 16 amino acids. The chain's CDR3 is CASSLMAGAERSEAFF. The CDR3 nucleotides read TGTGCCAGCAGCTTAATGGCGGGGGCTGAGAGATCTGAAGCTTTCTTT.

The sample holds a few counts of this clonotype. The chain employs TRBV27 and TRBJ2-2; D might be TRBD2 (5 bases). Germline CDR1 and CDR2: MNHEY and SMNVEV (reference sequence). This CDR3 contains 15 residues. The V and J ends lost 6 bases and 2 bases respectively, with 13 bases between them. CDR3 in amino acids: CASRPGLLNTGELFF. The CDR3 DNA is TGTGCCAGCAGGCCAGGACTCCTAAACACCGGGGAGCTGTTTTTT.

This clonotype was counted between two and nine times. This chain joins TRBV5-8 and TRBJ2-5, with D uncertain. CDR3 size: 15 residues. Trimming left V 1 base short and J 5 bases short, with 15 bases between. Germline CDR1 and CDR2: SGHTS and YDEGEE. DNA for the CDR3: TGTGCCAGCAGCTTGTTAACTTCTGCCACCGAGACCCAGTACTTC. It yields the protein CASSLLTSATETQYF.

This clonotype was recorded many times. The V and J genes are TRBV6-1 and TRBJ1-2; no clear D. This CDR3 spans 14 amino acids. V was trimmed by 6 bases and J by 4 bases, leaving 15 bases between them. Germline lookup yields CDR1 MNHNS and CDR2 SASEGT. The DNA of the CDR3 is TGTGCCAGCAGCCACGGGCCACTTCTCTATGGCTACACCTTC. Its protein product is CASSHGPLLYGYTF.

This clonotype appeared a few times. The chain combines TRBV10-3 with TRBJ1-1; TRBD1 matches at 7 bases. The CDR3 is made up of 14 amino acids. The germline V gene has CDR1 ENHRY and CDR2 SYGVKD. With 0 bases clipped from V and 10 bases from J, the junction kept 8 bases outside the gene matches. The CDR3 coding sequence is TGTGCCATCAGTGAGTCTGGGGAAGAGGGGGCAGCTTTCTTT. It codes for CAISESGEEGAAFF.

This clonotype was counted ten times or more. The chain recombines TRBV10-3 with TRBJ2-3; TRBD1 aligns across 10 bases. Germline-derived CDR1 and CDR2 are ENHRY and SYGVKD. The CDR3 runs 14 residues. V lost 11 bases and J lost 4; bases outside the gene matches: 9. The CDR3 is CASHGQGVPDTQYF. The CDR3 DNA reads as TGTGCCTCACACGGACAGGGGGTACCAGATACGCAGTATTTT.

This clonotype was counted many times. The V and J genes are TRBV11-3 and TRBJ1-1; D remains unclear. Trimming took 1 base from V and 3 from J, leaving 6 bases between them. CDR3 length: 13 residues. Germline V gene sequence: CDR1 SGHNT, CDR2 YENEEA. DNA of the CDR3: TGTGCCAGCAGCTTAGTCCTCGACACTGAAGCTTTCTTT. It yields the protein CASSLVLDTEAFF.

This clonotype came up many times. J is TRBJ1-6 and V is TRBV27; no definite D call. V was shortened by 7 bases and J by 7 bases, with 11 bases between the two germline ends. Germline V gene sequence: CDR1 MNHEY, CDR2 SMNVEV (reference sequence). This CDR3 has 13 amino acids. The CDR3 sequence: CASTGRANSPLHF. The DNA of the CDR3 is TGTGCCAGCACGGGTAGAGCAAATTCACCCCTCCACTTT.

This chain joins TRBV19 and TRBJ2-7, with 8 bases aligning to TRBD1. Germline CDR1 reads LNHDA; CDR2 reads SQIVND (reference sequence). V shed 6 bases and J 9 bases; nucleotides not matched to a gene: 13. There are 14 residues in the CDR3. The CDR3, as DNA: TGTGCCAGTAGCCACGGACAGGGCAATTTCGGGCAGTACTTC. It is translated as CASSHGQGNFGQYF.

The J gene is TRBJ1-1, the V gene TRBV2; D ambiguous. Germline assignment: CDR1 SNHLY and CDR2 FYNNEI. Trimming removed 6 bases from V and 2 bases from J, with 13 bases in between. The CDR3 covers 14 residues. CDR3 sequence: CASSSSGKNTEAFF. CDR3 DNA: TGTGCCAGCAGCTCTTCCGGGAAAAACACTGAAGCTTTCTTT.

This clonotype has more than one count but fewer than ten. This sequence joins TRBV5-1 and TRBJ2-2; perhaps TRBD2 as D (5 bases). V lost 2 bases and J lost 1, with 9 bases in between. CDR3 length: 15 amino acids. Germline V lookup: CDR1 SGHRS, CDR2 YFSETQ. CDR3 in DNA: TGCGCCAGCAGCTTAGAGGGATTGAACACCGGGGAGCTGTTTTTT. Residues: CASSLEGLNTGELFF.

This clonotype was detected ten times or more. The chain employs TRBV2 and TRBJ2-1, with D perhaps matching TRBD2 (6 bases). CDR3 length: 16 amino acids. V was shortened by 3 bases and J by 10 bases, with 22 bases between the two germline ends. Germline V gene data show CDR1 as SNHLY and CDR2 as FYNNEI. Written as DNA, the CDR3 is TGTGCCAGCAGTGAGGGATGGGACTGGATAGACCAGGAGCAGTTCTTC. This encodes CASSEGWDWIDQEQFF.

The table lists this clonotype with many counts. V gene TRBV24-1 combines with J gene TRBJ2-3; 9 positions agree with TRBD2. Germline assignment: CDR1 KGHDR and CDR2 SFDVKD. This CDR3 is 18 amino acids long. Trimming took 3 bases from V and 2 from J; bases not matched to a gene: 11. DNA of the CDR3: TGTGCCACCAGTGATCCCAGTGGGCTAGCGGGAACCACAGATACGCAGTATTTT. Translation: CATSDPSGLAGTTDTQYF.

Many counts were recorded for this clonotype. The rearrangement joins TRBV10-3 to TRBJ2-7, with 9 nucleotides matching TRBD1. V dropped 4 bases and J dropped 0; count of bases not matched to a gene: 7. Germline CDR1 and CDR2: ENHRY and SYGVKD. The CDR3 covers 16 residues. The CDR3 nucleotides are TGTGCCATCAGTGCACTCCGGGACAGGGACTCCTACGAGCAGTACTTC. This codes for CAISALRDRDSYEQYF.

This clonotype occurred many times. The CDR3 DNA sequence: TGTGCCAGCAGGGGACTAGCGGGAGGGCCCTACAATGAGCAGTTCTTC. This sequence encodes CASRGLAGGPYNEQFF. The V gene is TRBV11-2, the J gene TRBJ2-1; 16 bases line up with TRBD2. The CDR3 is 16 residues long. The V gene's germline CDR1 is SGHAT and CDR2 FQNNGV. V lost 6 bases and J lost 2; bases outside the gene matches: 1.

This clonotype was observed a few times. The chain carries TRBV20-1 and TRBJ2-7, with no clear D. V was pared by 4 bases and J by 0 bases, with 10 bases between. Germline lookup yields CDR1 DFQATT and CDR2 SNEGSKA (reference sequence). This CDR3 has 13 amino acids. CDR3 in DNA: TGCAGTGCTAACACCTCCCCCTCCTACGAGCAGTACTTC. It specifies CSANTSPSYEQYF.

This clonotype has ten or more counts. The chain uses TRBV6-1 and TRBJ2-6, with TRBD2 as a possible D gene (6 bases). There are 15 residues in the CDR3. V lost 6 bases and J 0 bases, leaving 9 bases between the germline ends. The germline CDR1 and CDR2 sequences are MNHNS and SASEGT. CDR3 coding DNA: TGTGCCAGCAGAAACGGGGGCTCTGGGGCCAACGTCCTGACTTTC. Amino acids: CASRNGGSGANVLTF.

Notes on this clonotype: Possible read error: a much larger clone is one base away. The rearrangement links TRBV10-3 to TRBJ1-6; no definite D call. CDR3 size: 13 residues. The germline CDR1 and CDR2 sequences are ENHRY and SYGVKD. The CDR3 region is CAIKSSSNSPLHF. The CDR3 nucleotides are TGTGCCATTAAAAGCTCCTCTAATTCACCCCTCCACTTT.

In its sample, this clonotype was seen many times. The chain has TRBV28 and TRBJ2-1; D not resolved. The CDR3 contains 17 residues. CDR1 is MDHEN and CDR2 is SYDVKM in the germline V gene. Trimming took 2 bases from V and 5 from J, leaving 19 bases between them. The CDR3 DNA is TGTGCCAGCAGTTTAGTGAGATTTCTAGATCCCAACAATGAGCAGTTCTTC. Amino acids: CASSLVRFLDPNNEQFF.

This clonotype was counted ten times or more. This chain links TRBV28 with TRBJ2-1; D may be TRBD1 (6 bases). This CDR3 has 15 amino acids. V gave up 6 bases and J gave up 0 bases, with 12 bases separating them. Germline V CDR1 and CDR2: MDHEN, SYDVKM. The CDR3 here is CASRRGTISYNEQFF. CDR3 nucleotides: TGTGCCAGCAGGAGAGGGACAATCTCCTACAATGAGCAGTTCTTC.

This clonotype came up many times. V usage is TRBV6-1 and J usage is TRBJ2-1; TRBD2 agrees at 8 bases. The CDR3 extends over 19 amino acids. Trimming took 6 bases from V and 7 from J; bases not matched to a gene: 23. Germline V gene sequence: CDR1 MNHNS, CDR2 SASEGT. The CDR3 spells CASSRSGLASGGFKNEQFF. The CDR3 nucleotides are TGTGCCAGCAGCCGTTCAGGACTAGCTTCTGGAGGGTTTAAGAATGAGCAGTTCTTC.

This clonotype was picked up a small number of times. The chain joins TRBV4-1 to TRBJ2-1, with 13 bases fitting TRBD2. This CDR3 comprises 18 residues. V lost 0 bases, J lost 12 bases, and 14 bases stayed unmatched. Germline-derived CDR1 and CDR2 are MGHRA and YSYEKL. The CDR3 DNA reads as TGCGCCAGCAGCCAAGATCGGTTGGGGACTAGCGGGAAAATGGGGCAGTTCTTC. It translates to CASSQDRLGTSGKMGQFF.

This clonotype was recorded at least ten times. The chain combines TRBV19 with TRBJ2-1; TRBD1 aligns across 9 bases. The J segment lost 8 bases and the V segment lost 3 bases, leaving 11 bases of the junction unmatched. Germline V gene sequence: CDR1 LNHDA, CDR2 SQIVND (reference sequence). CDR3 length: 16 residues. CDR3 protein: CASSIPLDRGRDEQFF. CDR3 sequence (DNA): TGTGCCAGTAGTATCCCCCTGGACAGGGGACGGGATGAGCAGTTCTTC.

This clonotype was recorded many times. The chain carries TRBV30 and TRBJ1-1, with a possible D match to TRBD1 (5 bases). The CDR3 totals 14 residues. CDR1 GTSNPN and CDR2 SVGIG come from the germline V gene (reference sequence). V dropped 0 bases and J dropped 6 bases, with 14 bases sitting between them. In DNA, the CDR3 is TGTGCCTGGAGTGTCCCGCGGGGGGTACCTGAAGCTTTCTTT. It yields the protein CAWSVPRGVPEAFF.

The chain uses TRBV20-1 and TRBJ1-3; D remains unclear. The CDR3 consists of 11 residues. The germline CDR1 and CDR2 sequences are DFQATT and SNEGSKA (reference sequence). Trimming left V 4 bases short and J 4 bases short, with 5 bases between. The CDR3 here is CSAKLGNTIYF. The CDR3 region has the DNA TGCAGTGCTAAACTCGGAAACACCATATATTTT.

This clonotype was observed many times. The V and J genes are TRBV10-3 and TRBJ1-2; tentative D call: TRBD1 (6 bases). This CDR3 has 13 amino acids. The germline gives CDR1 ENHRY, CDR2 SYGVKD. The V end was cut by 7 bases, the J end by 3 bases, with 12 bases between. Written as DNA, the CDR3 is TGTGCCATCACCGAGACAGGATACTATGGCTACACCTTC. The encoded protein is CAITETGYYGYTF.

This clonotype was counted many times. The chain has TRBV28 and TRBJ1-1, with TRBD1 matching 7 bases. The CDR3 contains 14 residues. Germline V gene data show CDR1 as MDHEN and CDR2 as SYDVKM. J gave up 7 bases and V 5 bases, and 10 bases lay outside the gene matches. The CDR3 sequence: CASSLRQGRFEAFF. The CDR3 DNA follows: TGTGCCAGCAGTCTTAGACAGGGACGCTTTGAAGCTTTCTTT.

Regarding this clonotype: A junction boundary mismatches the germline segment, possibly from a read error. The V and J genes are TRBV14 and TRBJ2-3; 9 nucleotides agree with TRBD2. CDR1 is SGHDN and CDR2 is FVKESK in the germline V gene. CDR3 length: 16 residues. CDR3 loop: CASGQVSGSSTDTQYF. The CDR3 DNA reads as TGTGCCAGCGGCCAAGTTAGCGGGAGTTCCACAGATACGCAGTATTTT.

The chain links TRBV12-3 or TRBV12-4 to TRBJ2-7; unclear D gene. With 6 bases removed from V and 1 base from J, the gap between germline ends came to 13 bases. The CDR3 runs to 14 residues. The DNA for the CDR3 is TGTGCCAGCAGGGACCAACTTAGTTCCTACGAGCAGTACTTC. It specifies CASRDQLSSYEQYF.

The chain couples TRBV4-1 to TRBJ2-4; no clear D. Looked up from germline, CDR1 is MGHRA and CDR2 is YSYEKL. The CDR3 runs to 19 residues. Trimming took off 1 base at V and 3 bases at J, with 22 bases between the two ends. The CDR3 nucleotides read TGCGCCAGCAGCCAAGGTATAGGAGAACCGTGGTTTGGCAAAAACATTCAGTACTTC. It yields the protein CASSQGIGEPWFGKNIQYF.

This clonotype was detected many times. This rearrangement joins TRBV28 to TRBJ2-3, with 12 bases matching TRBD2. J lost 5 bases, V lost 1 base, and 4 bases had no gene match. Germline V gene lookup returns CDR1 MDHEN and CDR2 SYDVKM. The CDR3 sequence is 16 residues long. CDR3 DNA: TGTGCCAGCAGTTTATCGCTAGCGGGAGGGAGAGATACGCAGTATTTT. It translates to CASSLSLAGGRDTQYF.